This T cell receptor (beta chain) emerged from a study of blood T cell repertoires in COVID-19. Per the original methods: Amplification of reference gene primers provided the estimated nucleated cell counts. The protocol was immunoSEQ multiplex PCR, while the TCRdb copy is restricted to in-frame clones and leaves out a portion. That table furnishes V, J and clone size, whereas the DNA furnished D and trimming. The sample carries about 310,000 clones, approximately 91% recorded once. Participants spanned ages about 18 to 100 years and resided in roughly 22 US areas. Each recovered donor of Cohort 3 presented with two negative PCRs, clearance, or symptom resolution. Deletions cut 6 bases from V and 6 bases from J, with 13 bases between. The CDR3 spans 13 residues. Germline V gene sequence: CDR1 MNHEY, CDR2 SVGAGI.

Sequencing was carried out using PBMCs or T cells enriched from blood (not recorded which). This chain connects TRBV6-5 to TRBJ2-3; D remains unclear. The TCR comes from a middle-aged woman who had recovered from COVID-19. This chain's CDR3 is CASRGVGMDTQYF. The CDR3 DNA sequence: TGTGCCAGCAGGGGCGTGGGTATGGATACGCAGTATTTT.